This is a list of T cell receptor beta chains from one sample in a study of blood T cell repertoires in COVID-19. Some clones are missing from TCRdb's copy, which holds only in-frame ones; the method was immunoSEQ multiplex PCR. The data contain under 100,000 clones, about 90% of them singletons. Sequences were obtained from peripheral blood. The receptors originated from a human donor in a cohort sampled during active COVID-19. The CDR3 runs from the conserved cysteine through the conserved F or W. A D gene is named only where the DNA matches it firmly. A row's size may be missing; if present it is once, few, many or a size class.

d_call,clone_size,j_call,v_call,cdr3_nt,cdr3_aa
.,.,TRBJ1-2,TRBV5-1,TGCGCCAGCAGCTTGGGGCCGGGAGGGGGCTATGGCTACACCTTC,CASSLGPGGGYGYTF
.,few,TRBJ2-1,TRBV10-2,TGCGCCAGCAGTGAGTTCCAGGGGTACTACAATGAGCAGTTCTTC,CASSEFQGYYNEQFF
.,.,TRBJ2-1,TRBV19,TGTGCCAGTAGAAATCGCGCCGCGTTATACAATGAGCAGTTCTTC,CASRNRAALYNEQFF
TRBD2,.,TRBJ2-1,TRBV5-1,TGCGCCAGCAGCTTGGCGGCGGGGGGCCGGGGGAATGAGCAGTTCTTC,CASSLAAGGRGNEQFF
.,.,TRBJ2-3,TRBV7-6,TGTGCCAGCAGCTCGGAGGGGCCCTCAGATACGCAGTATTTT,CASSSEGPSDTQYF
.,once,TRBJ1-5,TRBV6-5,TGTGCCAGCAGTACCGGGACACAAAATCAGCCCCAGCATTTT,CASSTGTQNQPQHF
.,once,TRBJ1-1,TRBV19,TGTGCCAGTAGTATGGAGGGATCGGGTGAAGCTTTCTTT,CASSMEGSGEAFF
TRBD1,.,TRBJ1-5,TRBV18,TGTGCCAGCTCACCAACCGGGACAGGGGAACGGGCCAATCAGCCCCAGCATTTT,CASSPTGTGERANQPQHF
.,.,TRBJ2-7,TRBV19,TGTGCCAGTAGTATAGGGCATACCTACGAGCAGTACTTC,CASSIGHTYEQYF
.,.,TRBJ2-1,TRBV18,TGTGCCAGCTCACCCCTTGAAGGGGGACCCTACAATGAGCAGTTCTTC,CASSPLEGGPYNEQFF
TRBD1,once,TRBJ1-3,TRBV5-6,TGTGCCAGCAGCTACGGACAGGGGGTTTCTGGAAACACCATATATTTT,CASSYGQGVSGNTIYF
.,.,TRBJ1-5,TRBV27,TGTGCCAGCAGCAACCCCAGGGAGGGAAGCAATCAGCCCCAGCATTTT,CASSNPREGSNQPQHF